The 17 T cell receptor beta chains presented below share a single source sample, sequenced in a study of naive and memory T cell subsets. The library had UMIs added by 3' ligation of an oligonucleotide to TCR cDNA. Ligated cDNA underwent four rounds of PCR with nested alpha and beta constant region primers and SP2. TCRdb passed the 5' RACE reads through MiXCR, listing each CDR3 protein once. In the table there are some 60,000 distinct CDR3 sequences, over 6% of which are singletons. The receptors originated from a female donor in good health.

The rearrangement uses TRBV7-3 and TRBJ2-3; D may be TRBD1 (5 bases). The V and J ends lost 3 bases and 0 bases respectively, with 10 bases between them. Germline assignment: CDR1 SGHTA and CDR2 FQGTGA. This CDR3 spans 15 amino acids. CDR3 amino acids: CASSLGRTSTDTQYF. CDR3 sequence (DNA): TGTGCCAGCAGCTTGGGGCGTACTAGCACAGATACGCAGTATTTT.

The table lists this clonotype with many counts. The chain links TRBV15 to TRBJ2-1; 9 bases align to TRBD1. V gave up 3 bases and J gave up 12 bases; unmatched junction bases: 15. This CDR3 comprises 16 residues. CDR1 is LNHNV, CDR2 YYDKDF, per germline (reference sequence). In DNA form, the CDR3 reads TGTGCCACCAGCAGTGTCTTTCGGGACAGGGTTTTGGGGCAGTTCTTC. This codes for CATSSVFRDRVLGQFF.

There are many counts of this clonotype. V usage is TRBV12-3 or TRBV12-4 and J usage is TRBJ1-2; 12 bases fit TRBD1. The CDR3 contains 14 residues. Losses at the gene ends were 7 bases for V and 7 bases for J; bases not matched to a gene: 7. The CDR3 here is CASTTGQGAFGYTF. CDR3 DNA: TGTGCCAGCACCACGGGACAGGGGGCATTTGGCTACACCTTC.

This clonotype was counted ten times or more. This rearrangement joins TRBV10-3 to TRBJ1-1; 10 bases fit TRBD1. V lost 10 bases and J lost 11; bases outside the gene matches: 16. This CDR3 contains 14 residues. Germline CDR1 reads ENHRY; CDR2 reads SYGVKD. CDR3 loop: CATSGTGVFGEAFF. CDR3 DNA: TGTGCCACCTCCGGGACAGGGGTTTTTGGTGAGGCTTTCTTT.

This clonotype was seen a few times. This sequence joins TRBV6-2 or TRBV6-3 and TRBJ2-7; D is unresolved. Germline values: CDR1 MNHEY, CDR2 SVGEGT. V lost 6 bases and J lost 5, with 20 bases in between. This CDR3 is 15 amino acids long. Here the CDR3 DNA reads TGTGCCAGCAGCCTTCGCGTCTTGAGTGGGGACGAGCAGTACTTC. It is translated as CASSLRVLSGDEQYF.

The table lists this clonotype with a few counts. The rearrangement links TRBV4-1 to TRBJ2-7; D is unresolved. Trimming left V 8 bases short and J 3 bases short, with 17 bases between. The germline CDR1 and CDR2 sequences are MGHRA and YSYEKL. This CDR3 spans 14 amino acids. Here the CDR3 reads CASASVVLSYEQYF. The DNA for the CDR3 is TGCGCCAGCGCTTCCGTTGTTTTAAGCTACGAGCAGTACTTC.

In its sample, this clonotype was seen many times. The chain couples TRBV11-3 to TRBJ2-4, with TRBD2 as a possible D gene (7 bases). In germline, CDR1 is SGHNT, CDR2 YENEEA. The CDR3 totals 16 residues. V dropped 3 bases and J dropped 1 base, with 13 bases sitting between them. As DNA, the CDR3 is TGTGCCAGCAGCTTGGGGGGGCGGGTGGCCAAAAACATTCAGTACTTC. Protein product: CASSLGGRVAKNIQYF. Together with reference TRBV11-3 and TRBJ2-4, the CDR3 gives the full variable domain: EAGVVQSPRYKIIEKKQPVAFWCNPISGHNTLYWYLQNLGQGPELLIRYENEEAVDDSQLPKDRFSAERLKGVDSTLKIQPAELGDSAVYLCASSLGGRVAKNIQYFGAGTRLSVL.

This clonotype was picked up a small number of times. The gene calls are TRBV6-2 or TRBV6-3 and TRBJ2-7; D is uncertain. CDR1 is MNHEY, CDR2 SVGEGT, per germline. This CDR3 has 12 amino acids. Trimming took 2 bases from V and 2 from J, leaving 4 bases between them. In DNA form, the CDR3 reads TGTGCCAGCAGTTACCCCCCCTACGAGCAGTACTTC. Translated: CASSYPPYEQYF.

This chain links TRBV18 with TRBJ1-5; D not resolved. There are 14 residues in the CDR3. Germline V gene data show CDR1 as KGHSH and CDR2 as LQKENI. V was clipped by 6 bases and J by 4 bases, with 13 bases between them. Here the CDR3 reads CASSYDRANQPQHF. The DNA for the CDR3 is TGTGCCAGCTCGTACGACCGGGCGAATCAGCCCCAGCATTTT.

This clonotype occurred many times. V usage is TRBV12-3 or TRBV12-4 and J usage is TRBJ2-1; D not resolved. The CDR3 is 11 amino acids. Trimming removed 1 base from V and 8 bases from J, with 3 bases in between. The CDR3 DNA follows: TGTGCCAGCAGTTTAGTTGATGAGCAGTTCTTC. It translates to CASSLVDEQFF.

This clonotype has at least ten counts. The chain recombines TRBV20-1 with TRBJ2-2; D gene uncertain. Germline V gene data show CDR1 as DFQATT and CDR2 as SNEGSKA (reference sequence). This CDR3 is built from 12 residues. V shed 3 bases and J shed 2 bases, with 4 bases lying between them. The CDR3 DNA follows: TGCAGTGCTAGCTTCAACACCGGGGAGCTGTTTTTT. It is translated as CSASFNTGELFF.

The CDR3 region is CASNPGTGSYEQYF. Here the CDR3 DNA reads TGTGCCAGTAACCCGGGGACAGGGAGCTACGAGCAGTACTTC. The chain joins TRBV19 to TRBJ2-7, with 9 bases lining up with TRBD1. V shed 7 bases and J 3 bases; nucleotides not matched to a gene: 7. The germline V gene has CDR1 LNHDA and CDR2 SQIVND (reference sequence). The CDR3 is made up of 14 amino acids.

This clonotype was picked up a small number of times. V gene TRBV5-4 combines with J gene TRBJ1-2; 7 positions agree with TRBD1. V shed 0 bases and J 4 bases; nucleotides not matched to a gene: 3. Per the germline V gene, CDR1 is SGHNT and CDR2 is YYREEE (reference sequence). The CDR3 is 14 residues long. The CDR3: CASSLGDRPYGYTF. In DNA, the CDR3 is TGTGCCAGCAGCTTGGGGGACAGACCCTATGGCTACACCTTC.

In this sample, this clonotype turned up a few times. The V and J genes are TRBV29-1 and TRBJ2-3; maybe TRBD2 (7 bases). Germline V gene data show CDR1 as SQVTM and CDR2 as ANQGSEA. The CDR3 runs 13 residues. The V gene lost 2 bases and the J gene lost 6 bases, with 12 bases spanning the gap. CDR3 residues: CSVEWGGADTQYF. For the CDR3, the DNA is TGCAGCGTTGAATGGGGGGGGGCCGATACGCAGTATTTT.

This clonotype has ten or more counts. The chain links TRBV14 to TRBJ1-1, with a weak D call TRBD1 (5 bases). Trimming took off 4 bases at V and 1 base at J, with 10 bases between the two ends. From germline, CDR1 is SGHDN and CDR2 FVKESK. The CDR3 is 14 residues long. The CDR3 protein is CASSRFGQNTEAFF. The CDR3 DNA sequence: TGTGCCAGCAGCCGGTTCGGACAGAACACTGAAGCTTTCTTT.

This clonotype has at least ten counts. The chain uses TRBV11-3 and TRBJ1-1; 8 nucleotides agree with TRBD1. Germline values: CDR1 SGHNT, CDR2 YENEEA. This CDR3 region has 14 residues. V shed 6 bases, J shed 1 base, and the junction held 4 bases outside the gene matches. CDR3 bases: TGTGCCAGCAGTTCGGGACAGGCGAACACTGAAGCTTTCTTT. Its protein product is CASSSGQANTEAFF.

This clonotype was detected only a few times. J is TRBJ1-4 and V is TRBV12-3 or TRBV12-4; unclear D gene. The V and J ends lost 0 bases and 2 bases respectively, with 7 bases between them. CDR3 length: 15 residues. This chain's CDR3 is CASSLARTTNEKLFF. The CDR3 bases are TGTGCCAGCAGTTTAGCGAGGACTACTAATGAAAAACTGTTTTTT.